A few counts support the clone carrying this TCR beta chain. TCR cDNA was made by 5'RACE template switching, adding a universal primer site and UMIs. TCRdb itself ran the 5' RACE reads through MiXCR, one entry per CDR3 protein. The sample yields 350,000 to 550,000 distinct CDR3 sequences, around a sixth seen once. The germline gives CDR1 SQVTM, CDR2 ANQGSEA. V was cut by 5 bases and J by 5 bases, with 12 bases left in between. This CDR3 region has 12 residues. The sample is drawn from a study of T cells after yellow fever vaccination. The sample here was PBMCs, taken before the yellow fever booster vaccination. This receptor was taken from a man aged 18 to 29 who received the YFV17D yellow fever vaccine. The chain uses TRBV29-1 and TRBJ2-5; D is possibly TRBD2 (6 bases). The CDR3 here is CSVSGVDETQYF. CDR3 sequence (DNA): TGCAGCGTTTCGGGGGTGGATGAGACCCAGTACTTC. The whole variable domain, filled in from reference TRBV29-1 and TRBJ2-5, reads SAVISQKPSRDICQRGTSLTIQCQVDSQVTMMFWYRQQPGQSLTLIATANQGSEATYESGFVIDKFPISRPNLTFSTLTVSNMSPEDSSIYLCSVSGVDETQYFGPGTRLLVL.